This T cell receptor beta chain was found in a study of T cells in Graves' hyperthyroidism and ophthalmopathy. Whole-study findings and limits: Blood shared most expanded thyroid clonotypes above 0.001.

The germline CDR1 and CDR2 sequences are SGHRS and YFSETQ. V was clipped by 0 bases and J by 0 bases, with 4 bases between them. The CDR3 runs 15 residues. Those with hyperthyroidism were 18 to 65 years old, newly diagnosed, and ill for under 2 months. The study collected blood at first hyperthyroidism diagnosis, before any ophthalmopathy symptoms arose. Researchers amplified the TCR beta CDR3 regions from RNA transcripts. A set of HTBI primers served as the primers for a first-round RT-PCR of the TCR CDR3. Using its own MiXCR run on the multiplex PCR reads, TCRdb lists one record per CDR3 protein. The sample has more than 550,000 distinct CDR3 sequences, 18% seen once. This clonotype has only a few counts. Its antigen is not identified.

This TCR was recovered from a woman in her forties or fifties with Graves' hyperthyroidism that later progressed to Graves' ophthalmopathy. The sample was blood. The V call is TRBV5-1, the J call TRBJ2-6; no clear D. CDR3 sequence reads: CASSLAVSGANVLTF. CDR3 nucleotide sequence: TGCGCCAGCAGCTTGGCCGTCTCTGGGGCCAACGTCCTGACTTTC.